Listed below are T cell receptor beta chains from one sample, sequenced in a study of blood T cell repertoires in COVID-19. Sequenced by immunoSEQ multiplex PCR; TCRdb stores in-frame clones only, minus some. The data hold some 240,000 clones, with about three quarters observed a single time. The sample consisted of peripheral blood. The receptors derive from a woman in her seventies with acute or convalescent COVID-19. CDR3s include the opening cysteine and the closing phenylalanine or tryptophan. D genes are given only for firm matches. Clone size appears in some rows only: once, few, many, or a class for an expanded clone.

>TRBV18|-|TRBJ1-5|once
TGTGCCAGCTCACCGCTAGGGGATCAGCCCCAGCATTTT
CASSPLGDQPQHF
>TRBV25-1|TRBD1|TRBJ2-1|few
TGTGCCAGCAGTGACGGGACAGTACACAATGAGCAGTTCTTC
CASSDGTVHNEQFF
>TRBV6-5|TRBD1|TRBJ1-4|few
TGTGCCAGCAGTTCGGACAGGGCGGAAGAAAAACTGTTTTTT
CASSSDRAEEKLFF
>TRBV2|TRBD1|TRBJ1-6|once
TGTGCCAGCAGCCTCAACTGGGACAGGAATAATTCACCCCTCCACTTT
CASSLNWDRNNSPLHF
>TRBV30|-|TRBJ1-3|-
TGTGCCTGGAATCGCAGGGCGACTGGAAACACCATATATTTT
CAWNRRATGNTIYF
>TRBV5-1|-|TRBJ1-4|-
TGCGCCAGCACCTTAATGGGGGGAGGGCACGAAAAACTGTTTTTT
CASTLMGGGHEKLFF
>TRBV7-9|-|TRBJ1-3|-
TGTGCCAGCAGCTTAGCGACTGGTTCTGGAAACACCATATATTTT
CASSLATGSGNTIYF
>TRBV12-3/TRBV12-4|-|TRBJ2-2|-
TGTGCCAGCAGTTTCTCGGCCGGGGAGCTGTTTTTT
CASSFSAGELFF
>TRBV9|TRBD2|TRBJ2-3|few
TGTGCCAGCAGCGTAGGAGCCAGCGGGGGACTCACAGATACGCAGTATTTT
CASSVGASGGLTDTQYF
>TRBV4-2|TRBD2|TRBJ2-3|-
TGTGCCAGCAGCCAAGAATTTGCGGGGGGGACAGATACGCAGTATTTT
CASSQEFAGGTDTQYF
>TRBV5-1|TRBD1|TRBJ1-2|once
TGCGCCAGCAGCCCATTACCGGGACAGGCTAGTTTCGGCTACACCTTC
CASSPLPGQASFGYTF
>TRBV7-2|TRBD1|TRBJ1-3|-
TGTGCCAGCAGCTTTAACAGGGGGCAAGGAAACACCATATATTTT
CASSFNRGQGNTIYF
>TRBV23-1|TRBD1|TRBJ2-5|-
TGCGCCAGCAGTCTGACAGGGATCGGAGAGACCCAGTACTTC
CASSLTGIGETQYF
>TRBV5-1|-|TRBJ2-5|-
TGCGCCAGCAGCTTGTCAGAAGAGACCCAGTACTTC
CASSLSEETQYF
>TRBV7-2|-|TRBJ1-2|-
TGTGCCAGCAGCTTAGAACAGTACTATGGCTACACCTTC
CASSLEQYYGYTF
>TRBV3-1/TRBV3-2|-|TRBJ2-3|-
TGTGCCAGCAGCCGGGGGACTCACACAGATACGCAGTATTTT
CASSRGTHTDTQYF
>TRBV18|-|TRBJ2-2|-
TGTGCCAGCTCACCCACGACACAAAACACCGGGGAGCTGTTTTTT
CASSPTTQNTGELFF
>TRBV7-3|TRBD2|TRBJ2-1|-
TGTGCCAGCAGCTTAAAATGGGAAGCGGCTAGCGGGAGAAACAATGAGCAGTTCTTC
CASSLKWEAASGRNNEQFF
>TRBV6-5|TRBD2|TRBJ2-2|-
TGTGCCAGCAGACCTAGCGGGGGGGCGGGGGAGCTGTTTTTT
CASRPSGGAGELFF
>TRBV7-6|TRBD1|TRBJ2-5|-
TGTGCCAGCAGCTTAGAGACAGGGGACGGGGAGACCCAGTACTTC
CASSLETGDGETQYF
>TRBV7-2|-|TRBJ1-1|-
TGTGCCAGCAAGAGGGGGAGCTACACTGAAGCTTTCTTT
CASKRGSYTEAFF
>TRBV11-2|TRBD2|TRBJ2-2|-
TGTGCCAGCAGCCGAGAGGGCTCAACTAGCGGGGCGAACACCGGGGAGCTGTTTTTT
CASSREGSTSGANTGELFF
>TRBV5-1|TRBD2|TRBJ2-3|-
TGCGCCAGCAGCTTATCCCTCAGCGGGGGGTTTGATACGCAGTATTTT
CASSLSLSGGFDTQYF
>TRBV9|-|TRBJ2-1|-
TGTGCCAGCAGCGTAGTAGGTAGCCTAGCGTTGGGAAATGAGCAGTTCTTC
CASSVVGSLALGNEQFF
>TRBV11-3|-|TRBJ2-7|-
TGTGCCAGCAGCTTAGAGACTCTCCACGAGCAGTACTTC
CASSLETLHEQYF
>TRBV9|-|TRBJ2-1|-
TGTGCCAGCAGCGTGAGACTCGGTCCTTACAATGAGCAGTTCTTC
CASSVRLGPYNEQFF
>TRBV30|-|TRBJ1-6|-
TGTGCCTGGAGCCCCAGGACAGTCTCTCGTAATTCACCCCTCCACTTT
CAWSPRTVSRNSPLHF
>TRBV3-1/TRBV3-2|-|TRBJ2-7|-
TGTGCCAGACGGGGGAACTCCTACGAGCAGTACTTC
CARRGNSYEQYF
>TRBV7-2|-|TRBJ2-5|-
TGTGCCAGCAGCTTAGTACTCCAAGAGACCCAGTACTTC
CASSLVLQETQYF
>TRBV9|-|TRBJ2-2|few
TGTGCCAGCAGCGTACTCAGAGGGGAGCTGTTTTTT
CASSVLRGELFF
>TRBV11-2|TRBD2|TRBJ2-7|-
TGTGCCAGCAGCCCCCCGCTAGCGGGGTCCTACGAGCAGTACTTC
CASSPPLAGSYEQYF
>TRBV5-1|TRBD1|TRBJ2-2|-
TGCGCCAGCAGACTACGGGGACAGGCCGGGGAGCTGTTTTTT
CASRLRGQAGELFF
>TRBV6-5|TRBD1|TRBJ2-2|-
TGTGCCAGCCTCCCGACAGGGGGTGGGGCCGGGGAGCTGTTTTTT
CASLPTGGGAGELFF
>TRBV5-1|-|TRBJ1-2|-
TGCGCCAGCAGCTTGGAACCAAGAGGAGGTGGCTACACCTTC
CASSLEPRGGGYTF
>TRBV14|-|TRBJ2-1|-
TGTGCCAGCAGCCGCAGGGGCTACAATGAGCAGTTCTTC
CASSRRGYNEQFF
>TRBV15|-|TRBJ2-5|few
TGTGCCACCAGCAGAGAATCGGGCCGCGGGGAGACCCAGTACTTC
CATSRESGRGETQYF
>TRBV2|-|TRBJ1-1|-
TGTGCCAGCGGTGATGGAGGAGCTTTCTTT
CASGDGGAFF
>TRBV3-1/TRBV3-2|TRBD1|TRBJ1-4|-
TGTGCCAGCAGCCAAAGGACAGGAGGATCCGAAAAACTGTTTTTT
CASSQRTGGSEKLFF
>TRBV30|-|TRBJ1-1|-
TGTGCCTGGAGTTCGGGACTCCGAACAGAAGCTTTCTTT
CAWSSGLRTEAFF
>TRBV18|-|TRBJ1-4|once
TGTGCCAGCTCACCGCGGGACTGGGGTGCAACTAATGAAAAACTGTTTTTT
CASSPRDWGATNEKLFF